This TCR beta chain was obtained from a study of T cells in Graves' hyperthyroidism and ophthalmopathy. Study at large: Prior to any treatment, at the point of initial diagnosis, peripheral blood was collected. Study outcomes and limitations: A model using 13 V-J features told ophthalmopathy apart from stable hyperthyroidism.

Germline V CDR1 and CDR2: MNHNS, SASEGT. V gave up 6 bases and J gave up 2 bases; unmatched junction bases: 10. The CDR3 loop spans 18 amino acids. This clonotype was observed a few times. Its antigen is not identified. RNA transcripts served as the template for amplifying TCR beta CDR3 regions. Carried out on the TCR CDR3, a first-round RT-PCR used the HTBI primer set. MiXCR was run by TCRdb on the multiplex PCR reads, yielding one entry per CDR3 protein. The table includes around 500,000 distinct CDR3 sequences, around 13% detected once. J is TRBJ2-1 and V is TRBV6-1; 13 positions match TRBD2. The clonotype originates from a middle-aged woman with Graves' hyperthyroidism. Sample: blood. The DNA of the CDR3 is TGTGCCAGCAGAGCAGTAAGGACTAGCGGGAGAACCTACAATGAGCAGTTCTTC. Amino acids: CASRAVRTSGRTYNEQFF.